This record covers a single T cell receptor beta chain. Antigen: not known. PCR was performed using 60 Vbeta and 13 Jbeta primers. The repertoire was sequenced with immunoSEQ multiplex PCR; TCRdb's copy has only in-frame clones and lacks some. Its clone listing holds around 210,000 clones. This record comes from a study of cytomegalovirus exposure and HLA in healthy donors. Study-level results: Analysis was performed later, and it showed HLA-associated TCR beta chains to be more clonally expanded than equally common others.

The clonotype originates from a woman aged 25-40 years in good health and CMV-seropositive. Sequencing was performed on PBMCs.

This chain's CDR3 is CSVENRLNTEAFF. Written as DNA, the CDR3 is TGCAGCGTTGAGAACAGACTAAACACTGAAGCTTTCTTT. This sequence joins TRBV29-1 and TRBJ1-1; no reliable D call. This CDR3 contains 13 residues. Germline loops: CDR1 SQVTM, CDR2 ANQGSEA. V gave up 3 bases and J gave up 2 bases, with 10 bases separating them.